Listed below are T cell receptor beta chains from one sample, sequenced in a study of T cell responses to AZD1222 COVID-19 vaccine. Sequencing was performed with immunoSEQ multiplex PCR; in TCRdb, only in-frame clones are kept and a portion is missing. The sample lists more than 100,000 clones; 87% were seen once. The starting material was peripheral blood, obtained 28 days after the second AZD1222 dose. These receptor sequences come from an adult who received the AZD1222 COVID-19 vaccine. Each CDR3 is given with its conserved first and last residue. A D gene is named only where the DNA matches it firmly. The size field is filled for only some rows; it gives once, few, many or a size class.

>TRBV5-6|TRBJ2-7|NA|NA
TGTGCCAGCAGCTTGTGGGGGCTTGGGGTGGCGTACGAGCAGTACTTC
CASSLWGLGVAYEQYF
>TRBV4-2|TRBJ2-5|NA|NA
TGTGCCAGCAGCCAAGATCGGCAGGGAGAGACCCAGTACTTC
CASSQDRQGETQYF
>TRBV5-1|TRBJ1-6|NA|NA
TGCGCCAGCAGCTTGGTACAGGGAAATTCACCCCTCCACTTT
CASSLVQGNSPLHF
>TRBV3-1/TRBV3-2|TRBJ2-7|NA|TRBD2
TGTGCCAGCAGAAGGACTAGCGGGGCCTACGAGCAGTACTTC
CASRRTSGAYEQYF
>TRBV18|TRBJ1-2|once|TRBD1
TGTGCCAGCTCCCCGGGACAGGGCCTTGGCTACACCTTC
CASSPGQGLGYTF
>TRBV27|TRBJ1-2|NA|NA
TGTGCTACAAAACCCCACACCAACTATGGCTACACCTTC
CATKPHTNYGYTF
>TRBV7-3|TRBJ1-6|NA|NA
TGTGCCAGCAGCTCCGGCAATTCACCCCTCCACTTT
CASSSGNSPLHF
>TRBV3-1/TRBV3-2|TRBJ1-3|NA|NA
TGTGCCAGCAGCCAAGTGTTAAGCTTAAGCTCTGGAAACACCATATATTTT
CASSQVLSLSSGNTIYF
>TRBV2|TRBJ1-6|NA|NA
TGTGCCAGCAAACCAGGGGACACCGGGAATTCACCCCTCCACTTT
CASKPGDTGNSPLHF
>TRBV12-3/TRBV12-4|TRBJ1-3|NA|NA
TGTGCCAGCAGTTTGGACATTGGAAACACCATATATTTT
CASSLDIGNTIYF
>TRBV21-1|TRBJ1-5|NA|NA
TGTGCCAGCAGCCACCGTGACAGGGGAGGGGGTCAGCCCCAGCATTTT
CASSHRDRGGGQPQHF
>TRBV6-4|TRBJ2-3|NA|NA
TGTGCCAGCAGTGGAGAATTGAGAGATACGCAGTATTTT
CASSGELRDTQYF
>TRBV6-2/TRBV6-3|TRBJ1-1|NA|NA
TGTGCCAGCAGTTACGAGGTAGGGTCGAGTGAAGCTTTCTTT
CASSYEVGSSEAFF
>TRBV2|TRBJ2-2|NA|NA
TGTGCCAGCAGGAGACAGGAGGCGGGAACCGGGGAGCTGTTTTTT
CASRRQEAGTGELFF
>TRBV28|TRBJ1-2|NA|TRBD1
TGTGCCAGCAACACGGGACAGGGATTCTATGGCTACACCTTC
CASNTGQGFYGYTF
>TRBV6-2/TRBV6-3|TRBJ1-1|NA|NA
TGTGCCAGCAGTCGTACTAGGGGAACTGAAGCTTTCTTT
CASSRTRGTEAFF
>TRBV5-4|TRBJ2-5|once|TRBD1
TGTGCCAGCAGCCTACTCGGACAGGGAGAGACCCAGTACTTC
CASSLLGQGETQYF